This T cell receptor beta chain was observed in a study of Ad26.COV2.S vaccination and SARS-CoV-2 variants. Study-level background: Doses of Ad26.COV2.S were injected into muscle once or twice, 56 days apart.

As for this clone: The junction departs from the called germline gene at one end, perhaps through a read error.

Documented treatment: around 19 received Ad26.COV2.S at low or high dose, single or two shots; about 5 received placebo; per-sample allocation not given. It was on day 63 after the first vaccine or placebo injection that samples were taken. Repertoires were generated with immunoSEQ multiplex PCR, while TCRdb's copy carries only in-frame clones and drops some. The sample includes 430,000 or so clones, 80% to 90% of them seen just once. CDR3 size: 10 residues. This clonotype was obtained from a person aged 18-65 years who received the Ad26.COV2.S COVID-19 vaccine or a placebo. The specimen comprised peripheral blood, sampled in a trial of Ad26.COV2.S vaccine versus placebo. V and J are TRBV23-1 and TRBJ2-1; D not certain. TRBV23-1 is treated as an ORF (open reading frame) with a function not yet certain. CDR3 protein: CASSQYEQFF. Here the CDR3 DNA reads TGCGCCAGCAGCCAATATGAGCAGTTCTTC.